The clone carrying this T cell receptor beta chain was recorded many times. This sample is part of a study of human T cells and chemical hapten exposure. This sample's time point: patch test 3, about 24 weeks after DPC sensitization. Documented treatment: therapeutic diphenylcyclopropenone sensitization with weekly scalp DPC. TCRdb re-called the RACE reads with MiXCR, one entry per CDR3 protein. In the table there are just under 65,000 distinct CDR3 sequences, approximately 10% of which are singletons. Germline CDR1 reads MGHRA; CDR2 reads YSYEKL. Trimming stripped 4 bases from V and 5 bases from J, with 15 bases between. The CDR3 runs 15 residues.

The clonotype was recovered from a young woman with alopecia areata. Some clones in this sample may be carry-over from other donors' samples. Sequenced here: whole blood, sampled in connection with sensitization to the hapten diphenylcyclopropenone (DPC). V is TRBV4-1 and J is TRBJ1-5; D is unclear. The CDR3 nucleotides are TGCGCCAGCAGCCCTCCCGGCGTCTTAGATCAGCCCCAGCATTTT. Protein product: CASSPPGVLDQPQHF.